The clone carrying this T cell receptor (beta chain) was detected many times. Its antigen is unknown. The V gene's germline CDR1 is SGHVS and CDR2 FNYEAQ. V was pared by 5 bases and J by 5 bases, with 13 bases between. The length of the CDR3 is 13 residues. This sample is part of a study of T cell repertoires in cytomegalovirus infection. Study background: CMV infection and matching HLA type were both indicated by public TCR beta signatures. Study-wide results and caveats: Accumulated public TCR beta family frequency recognized individuals carrying CMV together with the relevant HLA. CMV-specific HLA-C-restricted TCR beta clonotypes dominated the ex vivo response.

A single record per CDR3 protein comes from TCRdb applying MiXCR to the reads. This repertoire shows 150,000 to 200,000 distinct CDR3 sequences, around 14% found once; its top ten account for more than 20%. The sequenced sample consisted of PBMCs. This TCR came from a human donor in good health (CMV status not recorded). Some clones in this sample may be carry-over from other donors' samples. This sequence joins TRBV7-6 and TRBJ2-7; a weak D match, TRBD2 (6 bases). This CDR3 reads CASSEMGRNEQYF. The CDR3 region has the DNA TGTGCCAGCAGCGAAATGGGGAGGAACGAGCAGTACTTC.